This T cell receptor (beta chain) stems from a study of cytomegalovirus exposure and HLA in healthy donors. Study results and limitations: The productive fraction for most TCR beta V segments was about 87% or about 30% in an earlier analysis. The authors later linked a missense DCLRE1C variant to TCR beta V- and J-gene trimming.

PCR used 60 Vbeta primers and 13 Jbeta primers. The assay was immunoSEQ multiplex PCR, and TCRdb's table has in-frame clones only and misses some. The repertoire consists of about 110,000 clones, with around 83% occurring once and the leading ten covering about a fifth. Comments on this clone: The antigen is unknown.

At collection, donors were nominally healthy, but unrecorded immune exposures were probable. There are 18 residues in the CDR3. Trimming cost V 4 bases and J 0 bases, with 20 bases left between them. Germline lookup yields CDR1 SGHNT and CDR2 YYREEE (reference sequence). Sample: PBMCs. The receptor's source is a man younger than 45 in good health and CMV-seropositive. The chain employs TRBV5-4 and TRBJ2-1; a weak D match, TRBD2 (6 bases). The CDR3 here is CASSPRPGERSSYNEQFF. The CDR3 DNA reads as TGTGCCAGCAGCCCCCGCCCGGGAGAGCGAAGCTCCTACAATGAGCAGTTCTTC.